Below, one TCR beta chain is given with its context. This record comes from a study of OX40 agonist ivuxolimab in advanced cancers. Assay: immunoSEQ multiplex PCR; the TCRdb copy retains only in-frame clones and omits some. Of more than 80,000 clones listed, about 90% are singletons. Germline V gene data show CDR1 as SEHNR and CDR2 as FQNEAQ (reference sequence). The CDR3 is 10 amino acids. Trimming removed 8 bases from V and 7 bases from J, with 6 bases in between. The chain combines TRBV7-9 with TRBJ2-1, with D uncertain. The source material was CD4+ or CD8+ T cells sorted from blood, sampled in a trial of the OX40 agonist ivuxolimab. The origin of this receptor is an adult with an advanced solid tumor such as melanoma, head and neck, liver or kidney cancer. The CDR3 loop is CASSWNEQFF. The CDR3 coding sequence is TGTGCCAGCTCCTGGAATGAGCAGTTCTTC.